Below are 18 T cell receptor beta chains sequenced from a single sample in a study of tumor and adjacent non-tumor tissue in lung cancer. Three rounds of nested PCR, following a modified ARM-PCR protocol, produced the TCRbeta library. TCRdb redid the calling of the multiplex PCR reads with MiXCR, one entry per CDR3 protein. The data hold 220,000 or so distinct CDR3 sequences, with roughly 70% observed a single time. No cell sorting was done before RNA was extracted from the tissue. The source material was lung tumor tissue. Receptors originate from a man in his fifties or sixties with non-small cell lung cancer.

Notes on this clonotype: A much larger clonotype is one base distant, so this may be a read error. The rearrangement links TRBV4-2 to TRBJ2-1; unclear D gene. The length of the CDR3 is 14 residues. Looked up from germline, CDR1 is LGHNA and CDR2 is YNFKEQ. V lost 1 base and J lost 4, with 8 bases in between. The CDR3 DNA is TGTGCCAGCAGCCAAGGCATGCAATACAATGAGCAGTTCTTC. The encoded protein is CASSQGMQYNEQFF.

With regard to this clonotype: Germline and junction disagree at one end, which may indicate a read error. This rearrangement joins TRBV4-1 to TRBJ2-3; a possible D gene is TRBD2 (6 bases). This CDR3 spans 15 amino acids. The germline CDR1 and CDR2 sequences are MGHRA and YSYEKL. CDR3 region: CASSHQLAGIDMQYF. Written as DNA, the CDR3 is TGCGCCAGCAGCCATCAACTGGCGGGGATAGATATGCAGTATTTT.

About this clonotype: One junction end disagrees with the germline gene, perhaps due to a read error. The genes are TRBV20-1 and TRBJ1-5; TRBD1 matches 9 bases. The CDR3 contains 14 residues. CDR1 is DFQATT, CDR2 SNEGSKA, per germline (reference sequence). In nucleotides, the CDR3 is TGCAGTGTTCGAGTCCGGGACAGGGATCAGCCCCGGCATTTT. It translates to CSVRVRDRDQPRHF.

This clonotype has more than one count but fewer than ten. This chain uses TRBV5-5 with TRBJ2-7; D ambiguous. Trimming removed 4 bases from V and 2 bases from J, with 10 bases in between. The CDR3 consists of 13 residues. Germline CDR1 and CDR2: SGHKS and YYEKEE (reference sequence). CDR3 sequence (DNA): TGTGCCAGCAGCCTCGGACGAGCCTACGAGCAGTACTTC. This codes for CASSLGRAYEQYF.

A note on this clonotype: Just one base apart from a much larger clone, this may be a read error. The V and J genes are TRBV4-2 and TRBJ1-3; D is perhaps TRBD1 (5 bases). Germline loops: CDR1 LGHNA, CDR2 YNFKEQ. Between the trimmed V and J ends, which lost 0 bases and 6 bases, there was a span of 12 bases. The CDR3 spans 15 residues. CDR3 bases: TGTGCCAGCAGCCAAGATTCAGGGCAAGAAAACACCATATATTTT. This sequence encodes CASSQDSGQENTIYF.

This clonotype was seen only once. CDR3 in DNA: TGTGCCAGCAGCTTGAGTGGTGGATTAGATACCCAGTACTTC. Amino acid sequence: CASSLSGGLDTQYF. V gene TRBV11-2 combines with J gene TRBJ2-5; D is undetermined. Germline V gene sequence: CDR1 SGHAT, CDR2 FQNNGV. The CDR3 spans 14 residues. V was clipped by 3 bases and J by 8 bases, with 16 bases between them.

This clonotype appeared a single time. A much larger clone differs by one base, so this may be a read error. The rearrangement joins TRBV20-1 to TRBJ1-2; D might be TRBD1 (5 bases). V lost 3 bases and J lost 3, with 23 bases in between. The germline CDR1 and CDR2 sequences are DFQATT and SNEGSKA (reference sequence). The CDR3 is 17 residues long. The CDR3: CSARSTIRSGRDYGYTF. The CDR3 DNA follows: TGCAGTGCTAGGAGCACGATAAGGAGTGGCAGGGACTATGGCTACACCTTC.

Points on this clonotype: A much larger clone differs from this one at a single base, so this may be a read error. The chain links TRBV29-1 to TRBJ2-1, with D possibly TRBD2 on 5 matching bases. V was cut by 0 bases and J by 6 bases, with 12 bases left in between. The CDR3 sequence is 14 residues long. CDR1 is SQVTM, CDR2 ANQGSEA, per germline. CDR3 loop: CSVEDMDGVNEQFF. The CDR3 DNA follows: TGCAGCGTTGAAGATATGGACGGGGTCAATGAGCAGTTCTTC.

About this clonotype itself: This clone may be a read error of a much larger clone one base away. The chain uses TRBV12-3 or TRBV12-4 and TRBJ2-6; D is perhaps TRBD1 (5 bases). The CDR3 covers 15 residues. The CDR3: CASSLEISGAYVLTF. In DNA form, the CDR3 reads TGTGCCAGCAGTTTGGAAATCTCTGGGGCCTACGTCCTGACTTTC.

To note about this clonotype: A single base separates this from a much larger clone, so it may be a read error. The V call is TRBV5-4, the J call TRBJ2-7; D unresolved. V was cut by 5 bases and J by 0 bases, with 12 bases left in between. Germline V gene data show CDR1 as SGHNT and CDR2 as YYREEE (reference sequence). The length of the CDR3 is 14 residues. CDR3 nucleotide sequence: TGTGCCAGCAGTTCCCGAGAAGACTCCTACGAGCAGTACTTC. Protein sequence: CASSSREDSYEQYF.

On this clonotype itself: A much bigger clone sits one base away, suggesting this may be a read error. The chain has TRBV6-5 and TRBJ1-1, with D perhaps TRBD1 (5 bases). CDR3 length: 14 residues. CDR1 is MNHEY, CDR2 SVGAGI, per germline. Trimming took off 5 bases at V and 4 bases at J, with 14 bases between the two ends. The CDR3 loop reads CASSRSGRITEAFF. The CDR3 bases are TGTGCCAGCAGTCGGTCAGGGAGAATCACTGAAGCTTTCTTT.

Concerning this clonotype: At one boundary the junction diverges from the germline segment, which might be a read error. The CDR3 region is CSARASGGGSNTGQLFF. The CDR3, as DNA: TGCAGTGCTAGAGCTTCGGGTGGGGGTAGCAACACCGGGCAGCTGTTTTTT. V gene TRBV20-1 combines with J gene TRBJ2-2; perhaps D is TRBD1 or TRBD2 (5 bases each). Per germline, CDR1 DFQATT and CDR2 SNEGSKA (reference sequence). The CDR3 runs 17 residues.

Concerning this clonotype: This may be a read error, as it is one base from a much larger clone. The chain couples TRBV24-1 to TRBJ1-5; D not certain. V lost 5 bases, J lost 1 base, and 5 bases lay in between. The CDR3 has 13 residues. Germline loops: CDR1 KGHDR, CDR2 SFDVKD. CDR3 bases: TGTGCCACCAGTGCGCTAAGCAATCAGCCCCAGCATTTT. Protein product: CATSALSNQPQHF.

This clonotype is a singleton in its sample. A clone one base away is much larger, so this may be a read error. The V gene is TRBV4-2, the J gene TRBJ1-6, with D possibly TRBD1 on 5 matching bases. The CDR3 is 15 amino acids. Germline V gives CDR1 LGHNA, CDR2 YNFKEQ. The CDR3: CASCHVREDNSPLHF. CDR3 sequence (DNA): TGTGCCAGCTGCCATGTCAGGGAGGATAATTCACCCCTCCACTTT.

As regards this clonotype: One junction end does not reproduce the germline sequence, and a read error may be involved. The chain employs TRBV20-1 and TRBJ2-1; unclear D gene. The CDR3 runs to 10 residues. CDR1 is DFQATT and CDR2 is SNEGSKA in the germline V gene (reference sequence). The CDR3 protein is CSARDYEPFF. Written as DNA, the CDR3 is TGCAGTGCTAGAGACTATGAGCCGTTCTTC.

About this clonotype: A much larger clonotype is one base distant, so this may be a read error. The rearrangement uses TRBV29-1 and TRBJ2-3, with a tentative D call TRBD1 (5 bases). The CDR3 sequence is 13 residues long. The germline CDR1 and CDR2 sequences are SQVTM and ANQGSEA. The CDR3 loop is CSVDRVSTYTQYF. The CDR3 coding sequence is TGCAGCGTTGACAGGGTTAGCACATATACGCAGTATTTT.

Notes on this clonotype: This may be a read error, as it is one base from a much larger clone. The genes are TRBV6-5 and TRBJ2-1; weak D call: TRBD2 (6 bases). This CDR3 region has 16 residues. Germline CDR1 and CDR2: MNHEY and SVGAGI. Trimming cost V 7 bases and J 6 bases, with 22 bases left between them. The CDR3 protein is CASNRSGFLPTNEQFF. CDR3 bases: TGTGCCAGCAATAGAAGCGGGTTCCTTCCTACCAATGAGCAGTTCTTC.

This clonotype is judged medium-sized (0.01 to 0.1%). The chain combines TRBV11-2 with TRBJ1-1; D remains unclear. Trimming removed 5 bases at V and 0 bases at J, with 7 bases between. The CDR3 runs to 13 residues. Germline-derived CDR1 and CDR2 are SGHAT and FQNNGV. CDR3 DNA: TGTGCCAGCAGCCCATACTTGAACACTGAAGCTTTCTTT. It yields the protein CASSPYLNTEAFF. Using reference TRBV11-2 and TRBJ1-1 for the parts outside the CDR3, the full variable domain is EAGVAQSPRYKIIEKRQSVAFWCNPISGHATLYWYQQILGQGPKLLIQFQNNGVVDDSQLPKDRFSAERLKGVDSTLKIQPAKLEDSAVYLCASSPYLNTEAFFGQGTRLTVV.